Following are 28 T cell receptor beta chains from one sample sequenced in a study of early T cells in non-severe SARS-CoV-2 infection. TCRdb itself ran the 5' RACE reads through MiXCR, one entry per CDR3 protein. The profile shows 40,000 or so distinct CDR3 sequences, around 6.1% of them singletons. Sequencing used whole blood. The origin of the receptors is an adult who was a healthcare worker with PCR-confirmed SARS-CoV-2 infection or an uninfected control (not recorded which).

V usage is TRBV29-1 and J usage is TRBJ1-2; D unresolved. The CDR3 has 14 amino acids. Germline assignment: CDR1 SQVTM and CDR2 ANQGSEA. With 1 base removed from V and 9 bases from J, the gap between germline ends came to 18 bases. For the CDR3, the DNA is TGCAGCGTTGAAGGAGGAGCGGGCCCTCTTAGCTACACCTTC. Translated, it gives CSVEGGAGPLSYTF.

Many counts were recorded for this clonotype. V and J are TRBV7-3 and TRBJ2-1; D might be TRBD2 (5 bases). The germline V gene has CDR1 SGHTA and CDR2 FQGTGA. V shed 1 base and J shed 0 bases, with 16 bases lying between them. The CDR3 has 18 amino acids. In DNA form, the CDR3 reads TGTGCCAGCAGCTTAAGGGCGGAGGCCTTCAGCTCCTACAATGAGCAGTTCTTC. It codes for CASSLRAEAFSSYNEQFF.

Many counts were recorded for this clonotype. The chain couples TRBV5-1 to TRBJ1-1, with TRBD1 matching over 7 bases. Germline assignment: CDR1 SGHRS and CDR2 YFSETQ. The CDR3 sequence is 15 residues long. With V trimmed by 4 bases and J by 1 base, 7 bases remained unmatched. This CDR3 is CASSPLQGTNTEAFF. The CDR3 nucleotides read TGCGCCAGCAGCCCCCTACAGGGGACGAACACTGAAGCTTTCTTT.

At least ten counts were recorded for this clonotype. The chain has TRBV5-1 and TRBJ2-1; TRBD2 matches 7 bases. V trimming: 4 bases; J trimming: 9 bases; junction bases outside the gene matches: 7. The CDR3 extends over 13 amino acids. Germline values: CDR1 SGHRS, CDR2 YFSETQ. In DNA, the CDR3 is TGCGCCAGCAGCCCAGACGGCGGGGGTGAGCAGTTCTTC. Translating it yields CASSPDGGGEQFF.

The V and J genes are TRBV6-6 and TRBJ1-1; maybe TRBD1 (6 bases). The CDR3 is 15 residues long. Germline CDR1 and CDR2: MNHNY and SVGAGI (reference sequence). The germline V and J ends were trimmed by 6 bases and 4 bases, with 18 bases remaining between them. CDR3 amino acids: CASSPTPEGGTEAFF. CDR3 bases: TGTGCCAGCAGCCCCACCCCGGAAGGGGGCACTGAAGCTTTCTTT.

This clonotype was observed many times. The chain employs TRBV6-2 or TRBV6-3 and TRBJ2-7; D is undetermined. CDR3 length: 15 amino acids. Germline V lookup: CDR1 MNHEY, CDR2 SVGEGT. The germline V and J ends were trimmed by 2 bases and 6 bases, with 17 bases remaining between them. The CDR3 protein is CASSYDRVPSREQYF. The CDR3 DNA reads as TGTGCCAGCAGTTACGATCGCGTGCCGTCCCGCGAGCAGTACTTC.

The sample holds many counts of this clonotype. The genes are TRBV2 and TRBJ2-5; D is ambiguous. Germline V gene data show CDR1 as SNHLY and CDR2 as FYNNEI. Trimming stripped 7 bases from V and 4 bases from J, with 10 bases between. CDR3 length: 12 residues. DNA of the CDR3: TGTGCCAGCAAGAGCCAAGTAGAGACCCAGTACTTC. It codes for CASKSQVETQYF. Variable domain in full (rest from reference TRBV2 and TRBJ2-5): EPEVTQTPSHQVTQMGQEVILRCVPISNHLYFYWYRQILGQKVEFLVSFYNNEISEKSEIFDDQFSVERPDGSNFTLKIRSTKLEDSAMYFCASKSQVETQYFGPGTRLLVL.

This clonotype occurred a few times. This rearrangement joins TRBV2 to TRBJ2-5; 9 bases are a match to TRBD2. With V trimmed by 4 bases and J by 2 bases, 2 bases remained unmatched. The germline gives CDR1 SNHLY, CDR2 FYNNEI. This CDR3 comprises 14 residues. This chain's CDR3 is CASSGLAGQETQYF. For the CDR3, the DNA is TGTGCCAGCAGTGGGCTAGCGGGACAAGAGACCCAGTACTTC.

This clonotype was detected a few times. The chain carries TRBV7-2 and TRBJ2-7; D not resolved. Germline V lookup: CDR1 SGHTA, CDR2 FQGNSA. The V gene lost 1 base and the J gene lost 0 bases, with 10 bases spanning the gap. This CDR3 is 15 amino acids long. This CDR3 reads CASSLDGSASYEQYF. Written as DNA, the CDR3 is TGTGCCAGCAGCTTAGACGGCAGCGCCTCCTACGAGCAGTACTTC.

This clonotype was recorded many times. This CDR3 reads CSATLTKRTYGYTF. The DNA of the CDR3 is TGCAGTGCTACGCTGACCAAGCGGACATATGGCTACACCTTC. The chain links TRBV20-1 to TRBJ1-2, with D possibly TRBD1 on 5 matching bases. CDR1 DFQATT and CDR2 SNEGSKA come from the germline V gene (reference sequence). Trimming removed 4 bases from V and 5 bases from J, with 17 bases in between. There are 14 residues in the CDR3.

This clonotype appeared a few times. The rearrangement joins TRBV6-2 or TRBV6-3 to TRBJ2-5; D unclear. CDR3 length: 12 amino acids. Germline loops: CDR1 MNHEY, CDR2 SVGEGT. Trimming pared 2 bases from V and 5 bases from J, leaving 6 bases between. The CDR3 is CASSYRFETQYF. DNA for the CDR3: TGTGCCAGCAGTTACAGGTTCGAGACCCAGTACTTC.

Note on this clonotype: This may arise from a read error, as a much more abundant clone is one base away. The V call is TRBV6-5, the J call TRBJ1-2, with a tentative D call TRBD1 (6 bases). The CDR3 has 15 residues. CDR1 is MNHEY and CDR2 is SVGAGI in the germline V gene. The CDR3 sequence is CASRRHREANYDYTF. The CDR3 DNA reads TGTGCCAGCAGACGGCACAGGGAAGCTAACTATGACTACACCTTC.

The rearrangement uses TRBV6-6 and TRBJ2-5, with D perhaps matching TRBD2 (5 bases). Trimming took off 7 bases at V and 5 bases at J, with 14 bases between the two ends. This CDR3 region has 13 residues. Germline V gives CDR1 MNHNY, CDR2 SVGAGI (reference sequence). The CDR3 region is CASNQEVGETQYF. CDR3 sequence (DNA): TGTGCCAGCAACCAGGAGGTGGGGGAGACCCAGTACTTC.

This chain uses TRBV5-1 with TRBJ2-5; D not resolved. The CDR3 is made up of 12 amino acids. Looked up from germline, CDR1 is SGHRS and CDR2 is YFSETQ. Trimming shortened V by 0 bases and J by 5 bases, and 5 bases separated the two germline ends. The CDR3 loop is CASSLAAETQYF. The CDR3, as DNA: TGCGCCAGCAGCTTGGCCGCGGAGACCCAGTACTTC. Based on the CDR3 plus reference TRBV5-1 and TRBJ2-5, the full variable domain is KAGVTQTPRYLIKTRGQQVTLSCSPISGHRSVSWYQQTPGQGLQFLFEYFSETQRNKGNFPGRFSGRQFSNSRSEMNVSTLELGDSALYLCASSLAAETQYFGPGTRLLVL.

This clonotype has a count of ten or more. The chain is built from TRBV11-2 and TRBJ2-2; D gene ambiguous. Germline V lookup: CDR1 SGHAT, CDR2 FQNNGV. This CDR3 has 15 amino acids. V was shortened by 1 base and J by 2 bases, with 8 bases between the two germline ends. This chain's CDR3 is CASSLGHFNTGELFF. The CDR3 DNA reads as TGTGCCAGCAGCTTAGGGCATTTTAACACCGGGGAGCTGTTTTTT. The full variable domain, rest sourced from reference TRBV11-2 and TRBJ2-2, is EAGVAQSPRYKIIEKRQSVAFWCNPISGHATLYWYQQILGQGPKLLIQFQNNGVVDDSQLPKDRFSAERLKGVDSTLKIQPAKLEDSAVYLCASSLGHFNTGELFFGEGSRLTVL.

This clonotype occurred a few times. V is TRBV6-1 and J is TRBJ2-3; D possibly corresponds to TRBD1 (5 bases). Germline V gene data show CDR1 as MNHNS and CDR2 as SASEGT. The CDR3 consists of 15 residues. The germline V and J ends were trimmed by 10 bases and 1 base, with 18 bases remaining between them. CDR3 coding DNA: TGTGCCACCCAGGCCCTAGGGGCCGGCACAGATACGCAGTATTTT. As protein: CATQALGAGTDTQYF.

There are a few counts of this clonotype. The gene calls are TRBV5-1 and TRBJ2-5; TRBD2 is a possible D gene (6 bases). CDR3 length: 15 residues. V gave up 0 bases and J gave up 5 bases, with 14 bases separating them. Per germline, CDR1 SGHRS and CDR2 YFSETQ. The CDR3 DNA reads TGCGCCAGCAGCTTGGATGTCGGGGGTGATGAGACCCAGTACTTC. Amino acids: CASSLDVGGDETQYF.

This chain uses TRBV24-1 with TRBJ2-3; tentative D call: TRBD1 (5 bases). The CDR3 is 13 amino acids. The V gene lost 4 bases and the J gene lost 8 bases, with 12 bases spanning the gap. CDR1 is KGHDR, CDR2 SFDVKD, per germline. The DNA for the CDR3 is TGTGCCACCAGTGAGGGGCGGATCTCTACGCAGTATTTT. Protein product: CATSEGRISTQYF.

A few counts support this clonotype. The CDR3 coding sequence is TGTGCCAGCAGTGTTGCCAGGGAGTTTGCTGGCTACACCTTC. Encoded protein: CASSVAREFAGYTF. The chain joins TRBV2 to TRBJ1-2; D possibly corresponds to TRBD1 (5 bases). The CDR3 runs 14 residues. Germline V lookup: CDR1 SNHLY, CDR2 FYNNEI. V shed 4 bases and J shed 7 bases, with 16 bases lying between them.

This clonotype came up many times. V gene TRBV11-2 combines with J gene TRBJ2-7; TRBD1 matches 8 bases. Germline V gene lookup returns CDR1 SGHAT and CDR2 FQNNGV. The CDR3 length is 15 residues. The junction had 1 base not matched to a gene; V was cut back by 0 bases and J by 0 bases. The CDR3 protein is CASSLEGTGSYEQYF. The CDR3 DNA is TGTGCCAGCAGCTTAGAGGGGACAGGCTCCTACGAGCAGTACTTC.

This clonotype has a handful of counts. V and J are TRBV29-1 and TRBJ1-2, with D perhaps matching TRBD1 (6 bases). In germline, CDR1 is SQVTM, CDR2 ANQGSEA. There are 11 residues in the CDR3. V lost 4 bases to trimming and J lost 8 bases, with 11 bases between them. The CDR3 nucleotides read TGCAGCGTTGGGGGGGCTCCAGGCTACACCTTC. Protein: CSVGGAPGYTF.

This clonotype was counted at least ten times. V gene TRBV20-1 combines with J gene TRBJ2-1; D might be TRBD1 (6 bases). The V end lost 6 bases, the J end lost 3 bases, and 18 bases lay between the germline ends. Germline V lookup: CDR1 DFQATT, CDR2 SNEGSKA (reference sequence). The CDR3 is made up of 15 amino acids. CDR3 sequence reads: CSALEDSPNYNEQFF. DNA of the CDR3: TGCAGTGCGTTGGAGGACAGCCCGAACTACAATGAGCAGTTCTTC.

In this sample, this clonotype turned up once. A single base separates this from a much larger clone, so it may be a read error. The gene calls are TRBV27 and TRBJ2-3; maybe TRBD2 (5 bases). The length of the CDR3 is 15 residues. Germline V gene lookup returns CDR1 MNHEY and CDR2 SMNVEV (reference sequence). The ends were cut back, 3 bases at V and 4 bases at J, with 14 bases in the middle. DNA of the CDR3: TGTGCCAGCAGTTTTATCGGGGATTCGGCAGATACGCAGTATTTT. Amino acid sequence: CASSFIGDSADTQYF.

In this sample, this clonotype turned up many times. The rearrangement joins TRBV20-1 to TRBJ2-1; 7 bases are shared with TRBD2. The CDR3 loop spans 16 amino acids. The germline V gene has CDR1 DFQATT and CDR2 SNEGSKA (reference sequence). Trimming at V came to 0 bases and at J to 8 bases, leaving 13 bases not matched to a gene. Here the CDR3 reads CSARDEIERGSYEQFF. In nucleotides, the CDR3 is TGCAGTGCTAGAGATGAAATAGAGCGGGGCAGTTATGAGCAGTTCTTC.

This clonotype was counted at least ten times. This chain uses TRBV9 with TRBJ1-2; 8 bases line up with TRBD1. Germline CDR1 and CDR2: SGDLS and YYNGEE. Trimming took 4 bases from V and 4 from J; bases not matched to a gene: 9. This CDR3 has 15 amino acids. For the CDR3, the DNA is TGTGCCAGCAGCCCCGGTGGAACAGGGGGCTATGGCTACACCTTC. Protein: CASSPGGTGGYGYTF.

The chain employs TRBV2 and TRBJ2-7; 9 bases are a match to TRBD1. V gave up 7 bases and J gave up 4 bases; unmatched junction bases: 11. Germline CDR1 is SNHLY and CDR2 is FYNNEI. This CDR3 contains 15 residues. The CDR3, as DNA: TGTGCCAGCAATCCCTCCCGGACAGGGGATTACGAGCAGTACTTC. Amino acids: CASNPSRTGDYEQYF.

This clonotype was seen many times. This chain links TRBV5-1 with TRBJ2-1; D is possibly TRBD2 (6 bases). This CDR3 spans 16 amino acids. From germline, CDR1 is SGHRS and CDR2 YFSETQ. Trimming removed 4 bases at V and 2 bases at J, with 16 bases between. This chain's CDR3 is CASSPGGGNPYNEQFF. The CDR3 DNA reads as TGCGCCAGCAGCCCTGGAGGCGGGAACCCCTACAATGAGCAGTTCTTC.

This clonotype has a handful of counts. The V gene is TRBV7-2, the J gene TRBJ2-1, with TRBD2 matching 10 bases. CDR1 and CDR2 from the germline V gene are SGHTA and FQGNSA. The CDR3 consists of 15 residues. J was trimmed by 3 bases and V by 5 bases; bases with no gene match: 4. In DNA, the CDR3 is TGTGCCAGCAGCCGGCTAGCGGGGGTCTACAATGAGCAGTTCTTC. It encodes CASSRLAGVYNEQFF.